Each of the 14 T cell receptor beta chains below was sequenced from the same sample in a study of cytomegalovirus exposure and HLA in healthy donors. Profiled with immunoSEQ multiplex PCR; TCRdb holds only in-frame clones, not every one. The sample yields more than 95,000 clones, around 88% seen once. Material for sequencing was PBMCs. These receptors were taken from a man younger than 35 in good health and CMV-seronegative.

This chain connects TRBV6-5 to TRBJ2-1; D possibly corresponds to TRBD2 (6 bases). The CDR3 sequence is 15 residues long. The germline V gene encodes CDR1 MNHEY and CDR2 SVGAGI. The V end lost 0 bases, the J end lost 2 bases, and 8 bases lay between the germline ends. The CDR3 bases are TGTGCCAGCAGTTACTCGGGACTCACCTACAATGAGCAGTTCTTC. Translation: CASSYSGLTYNEQFF.

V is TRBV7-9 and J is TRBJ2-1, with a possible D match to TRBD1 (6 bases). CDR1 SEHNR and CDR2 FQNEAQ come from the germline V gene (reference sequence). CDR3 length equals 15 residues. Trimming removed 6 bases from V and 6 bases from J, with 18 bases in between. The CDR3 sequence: CASRQQGLGPNEQFF. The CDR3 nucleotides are TGTGCCAGCAGACAACAGGGTCTAGGCCCCAATGAGCAGTTCTTC.

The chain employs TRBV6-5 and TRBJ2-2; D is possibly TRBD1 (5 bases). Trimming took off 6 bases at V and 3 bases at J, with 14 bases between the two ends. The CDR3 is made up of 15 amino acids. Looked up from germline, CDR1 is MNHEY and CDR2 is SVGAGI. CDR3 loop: CASSPIQGDTGELFF. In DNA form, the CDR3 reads TGTGCCAGCAGCCCGATTCAGGGTGACACCGGGGAGCTGTTTTTT.

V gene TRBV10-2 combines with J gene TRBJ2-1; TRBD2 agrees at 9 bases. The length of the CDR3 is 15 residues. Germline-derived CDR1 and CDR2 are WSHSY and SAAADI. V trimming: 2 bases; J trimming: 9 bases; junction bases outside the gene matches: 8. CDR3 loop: CASSEISGSSVEQFF. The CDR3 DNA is TGCGCCAGCAGTGAGATTAGCGGGAGTAGTGTTGAGCAGTTCTTC.

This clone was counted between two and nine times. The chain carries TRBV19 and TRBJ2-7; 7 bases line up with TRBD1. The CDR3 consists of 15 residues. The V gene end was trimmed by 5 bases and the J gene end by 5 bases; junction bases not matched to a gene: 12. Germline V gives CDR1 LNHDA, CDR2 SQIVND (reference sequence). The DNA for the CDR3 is TGTGCCAGTAGTCGACACTTGGACAGGTCCAACGAGCAGTACTTC. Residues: CASSRHLDRSNEQYF. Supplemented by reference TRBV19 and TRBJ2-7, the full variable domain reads DGGITQSPKYLFRKEGQNVTLSCEQNLNHDAMYWYRQDPGQGLRLIYYSQIVNDFQKGDIAEGYSVSREKKESFPLTVTSAQKNPTAFYLCASSRHLDRSNEQYFGPGTRLTVT.

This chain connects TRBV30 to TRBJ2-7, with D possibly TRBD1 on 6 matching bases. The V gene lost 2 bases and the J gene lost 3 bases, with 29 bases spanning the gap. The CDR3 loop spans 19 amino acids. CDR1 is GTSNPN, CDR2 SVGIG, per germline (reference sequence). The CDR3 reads CAWSSYYRDPREDRYEQYF. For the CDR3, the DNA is TGTGCCTGGAGTTCATACTACAGGGACCCGCGAGAAGACCGCTACGAGCAGTACTTC.

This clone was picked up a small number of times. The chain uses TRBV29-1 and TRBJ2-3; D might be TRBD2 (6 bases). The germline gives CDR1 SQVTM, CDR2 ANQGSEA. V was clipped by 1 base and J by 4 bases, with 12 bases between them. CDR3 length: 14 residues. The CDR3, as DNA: TGCAGCGTTGAAGGTGACGGGAGTGCAGATACGCAGTATTTT. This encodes CSVEGDGSADTQYF.

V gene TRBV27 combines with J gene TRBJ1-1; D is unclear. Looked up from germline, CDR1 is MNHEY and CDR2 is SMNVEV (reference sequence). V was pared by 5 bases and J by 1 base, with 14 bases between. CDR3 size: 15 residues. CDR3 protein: CASSTLRGKNTEAFF. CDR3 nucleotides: TGTGCCAGCAGTACTCTCCGCGGGAAGAACACTGAAGCTTTCTTT.

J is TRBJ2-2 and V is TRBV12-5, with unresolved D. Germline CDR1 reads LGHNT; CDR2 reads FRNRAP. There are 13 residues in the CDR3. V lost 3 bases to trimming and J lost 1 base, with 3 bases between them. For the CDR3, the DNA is TGTGCTAGTGGTTTACAGAACACCGGGGAGCTGTTTTTT. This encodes CASGLQNTGELFF.

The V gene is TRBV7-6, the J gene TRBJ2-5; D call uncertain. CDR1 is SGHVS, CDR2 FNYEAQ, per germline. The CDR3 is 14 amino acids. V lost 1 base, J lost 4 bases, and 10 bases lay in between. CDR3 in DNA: TGTGCCAGCAGCTTAGTTCCCGGCGGAGAGACCCAGTACTTC. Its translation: CASSLVPGGETQYF. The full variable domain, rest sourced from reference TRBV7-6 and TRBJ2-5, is GAGVSQSPRYKVTKRGQDVALRCDPISGHVSLYWYRQALGQGPEFLTYFNYEAQQDKSGLPNDRFSAERPEGSISTLTIQRTEQRDSAMYRCASSLVPGGETQYFGPGTRLLVL.

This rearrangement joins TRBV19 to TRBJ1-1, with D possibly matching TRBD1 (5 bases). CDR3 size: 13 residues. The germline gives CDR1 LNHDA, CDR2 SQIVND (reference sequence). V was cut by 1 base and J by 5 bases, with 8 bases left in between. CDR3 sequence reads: CASSIATGTEAFF. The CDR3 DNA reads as TGTGCCAGTAGTATAGCAACAGGAACTGAAGCTTTCTTT.

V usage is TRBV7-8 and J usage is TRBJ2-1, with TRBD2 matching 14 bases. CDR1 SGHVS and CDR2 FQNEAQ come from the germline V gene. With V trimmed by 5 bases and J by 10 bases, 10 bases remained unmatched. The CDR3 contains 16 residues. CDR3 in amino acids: CASSIGTSGGRGEQFF. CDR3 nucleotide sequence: TGTGCCAGCAGCATAGGGACTAGCGGGGGTCGGGGGGAGCAGTTCTTC.

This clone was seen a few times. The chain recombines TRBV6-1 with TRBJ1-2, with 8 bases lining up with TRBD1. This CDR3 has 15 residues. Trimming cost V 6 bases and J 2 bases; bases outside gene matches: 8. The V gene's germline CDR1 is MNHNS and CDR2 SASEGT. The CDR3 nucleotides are TGTGCCAGCAGGCTAGGACAGGGCTTGAACTATGGCTACACCTTC. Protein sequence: CASRLGQGLNYGYTF.

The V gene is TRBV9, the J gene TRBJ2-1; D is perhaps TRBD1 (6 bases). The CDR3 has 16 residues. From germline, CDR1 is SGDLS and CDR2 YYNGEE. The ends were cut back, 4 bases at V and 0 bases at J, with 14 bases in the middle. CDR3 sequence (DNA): TGTGCCAGCAGCACCCCGAGGGACATCTCCTACAATGAGCAGTTCTTC. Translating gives CASSTPRDISYNEQFF.